This T cell receptor (beta chain) was sequenced during a study of identical twins. Unique molecular identifiers were in the cDNA, with template-switch universal primer binding. TCRdb reanalysed the 5' RACE reads using MiXCR and keeps one entry per CDR3 protein. This sample carries approximately 670,000 distinct CDR3 sequences, 5.5% to 7.5% of them seen once, and the ten largest clones take 1.5% to 2%. The CDR3 totals 14 residues. Germline CDR1 MNHEY, CDR2 SVGEGT. Unmatched junction bases numbered 9, after V lost 6 bases and J lost 6 bases. Points on this clonotype: Its antigen is still unknown.

Everyone who donated was a healthy Caucasian. Points from the study as a whole: Cross-sectional statistics, not tracking of the same donors, supported the conclusions.

Sequencing was carried out using naive T cells sorted from blood. This receptor was identified in a man aged 18 to 30 in good health. This chain uses TRBV6-2 or TRBV6-3 with TRBJ2-7, with 9 nucleotides matching TRBD1. CDR3 DNA: TGTGCCAGCAGCACCTACAGGGGGCTAGGCGAGCAGTACTTC. This encodes CASSTYRGLGEQYF.